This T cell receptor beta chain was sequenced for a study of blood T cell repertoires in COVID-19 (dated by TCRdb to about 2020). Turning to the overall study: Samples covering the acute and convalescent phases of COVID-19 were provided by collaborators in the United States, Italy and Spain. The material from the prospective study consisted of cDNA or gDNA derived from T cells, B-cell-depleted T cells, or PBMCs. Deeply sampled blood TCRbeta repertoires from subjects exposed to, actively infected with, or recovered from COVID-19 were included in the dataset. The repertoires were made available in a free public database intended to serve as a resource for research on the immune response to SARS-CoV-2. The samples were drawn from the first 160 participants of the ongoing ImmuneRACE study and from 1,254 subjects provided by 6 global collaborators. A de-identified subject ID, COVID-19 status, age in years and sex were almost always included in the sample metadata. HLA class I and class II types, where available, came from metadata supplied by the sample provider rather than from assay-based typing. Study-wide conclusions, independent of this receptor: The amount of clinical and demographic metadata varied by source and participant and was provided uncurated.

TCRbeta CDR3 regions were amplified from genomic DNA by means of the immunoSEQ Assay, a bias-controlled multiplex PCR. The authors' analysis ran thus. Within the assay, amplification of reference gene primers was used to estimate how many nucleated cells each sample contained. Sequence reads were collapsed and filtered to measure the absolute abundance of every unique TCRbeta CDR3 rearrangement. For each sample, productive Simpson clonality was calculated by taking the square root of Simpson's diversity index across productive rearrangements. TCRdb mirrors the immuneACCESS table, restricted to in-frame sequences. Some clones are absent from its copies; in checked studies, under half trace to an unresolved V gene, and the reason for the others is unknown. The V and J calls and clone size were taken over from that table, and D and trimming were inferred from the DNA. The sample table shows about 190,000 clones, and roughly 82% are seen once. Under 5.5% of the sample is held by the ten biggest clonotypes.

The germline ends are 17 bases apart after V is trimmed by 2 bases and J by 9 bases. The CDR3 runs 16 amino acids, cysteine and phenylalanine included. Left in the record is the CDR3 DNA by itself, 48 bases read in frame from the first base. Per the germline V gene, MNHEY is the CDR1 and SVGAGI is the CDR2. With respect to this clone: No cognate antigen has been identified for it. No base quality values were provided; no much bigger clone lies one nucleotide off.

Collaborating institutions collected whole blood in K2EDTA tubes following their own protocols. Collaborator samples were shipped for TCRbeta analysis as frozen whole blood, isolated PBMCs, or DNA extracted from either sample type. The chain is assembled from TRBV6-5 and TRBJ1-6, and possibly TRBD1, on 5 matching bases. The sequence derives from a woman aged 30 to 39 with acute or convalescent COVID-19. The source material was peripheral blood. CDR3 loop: CASSYMGQGSSSPLHF. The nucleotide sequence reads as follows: TGTGCCAGCAGTTACATGGGTCAGGGCTCCTCTTCACCCCTCCACTTT.